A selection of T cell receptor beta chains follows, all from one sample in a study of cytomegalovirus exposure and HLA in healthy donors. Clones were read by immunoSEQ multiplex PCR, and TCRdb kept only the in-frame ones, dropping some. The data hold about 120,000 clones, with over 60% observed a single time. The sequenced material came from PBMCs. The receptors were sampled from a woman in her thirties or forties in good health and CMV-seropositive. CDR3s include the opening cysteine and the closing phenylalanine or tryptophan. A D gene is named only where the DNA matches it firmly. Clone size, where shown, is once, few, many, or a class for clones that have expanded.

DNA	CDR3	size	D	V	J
TGTGCCAGCAAAAACAGGGGCGCCAACACTGAAGCTTTCTTT	CASKNRGANTEAFF	few	TRBD1	TRBV6-5	TRBJ1-1
TGTGCCAGCAGCGAGGGGGGGGATACCTACGAGCAGTACTTC	CASSEGGDTYEQYF	-	-	TRBV5-6	TRBJ2-7
TGTGCCAGCAGTCGGGGGGCCGGAAATTCCTACGAGCAGTACTTC	CASSRGAGNSYEQYF	once	-	TRBV6-1	TRBJ2-7
TGTGCCAGCAGTGAAGCAGAGCGGAGCGAGCAGTACTTC	CASSEAERSEQYF	-	-	TRBV6-1	TRBJ2-7
TGTGCCAGCAGCTTCTCCGGGACAGGGGGCCTTAACTATGGCTACACCTTC	CASSFSGTGGLNYGYTF	-	TRBD1	TRBV7-9	TRBJ1-2
TGTGCCAGCAGCCCGTCCTACGAGCAGTACTTC	CASSPSYEQYF	-	-	TRBV7-2	TRBJ2-7
TGTGCCAGCAGTTACCTAACGGATAGCAACCAGCCCCAGCATTTT	CASSYLTDSNQPQHF	-	-	TRBV6-6	TRBJ1-5
TGCAGCACCAGGTTAGCGGGAGGGGAGACCCAGTACTTC	CSTRLAGGETQYF	few	TRBD2	TRBV29-1	TRBJ2-5
TGTGCCAGTAGTATTACTCTAGCGGGGTACATTCAGTACTTC	CASSITLAGYIQYF	-	TRBD2	TRBV19	TRBJ2-4
TGTGCCAGTACCCTAGCGGGAGCTGGGAATGAGCAGTTCTTC	CASTLAGAGNEQFF	few	TRBD2	TRBV19	TRBJ2-1
TGCGCCAGCAGCCAAGATCTGGGCCGGGGTTTACTGAACACTGAAGCTTTCTTT	CASSQDLGRGLLNTEAFF	-	-	TRBV4-1	TRBJ1-1
TGTGCCAGCACCCCGACTAGCGGGAGTTATAGTGAGCAGTTCTTC	CASTPTSGSYSEQFF	-	TRBD2	TRBV6-5	TRBJ2-1
TGTGCCAGCAGTGAAGCGGTTGTGGACAGGGGGAAAGCTTTCTTT	CASSEAVVDRGKAFF	few	TRBD1	TRBV6-1	TRBJ1-1
TGTGCCAGCAGCGACGCCAGGGTTAATCAGCCCCAGCATTTT	CASSDARVNQPQHF	-	-	TRBV9	TRBJ1-5
TGTGCCAGCAATGGGCCAGGGGGGACCAATCAGCCCCAGCATTTT	CASNGPGGTNQPQHF	few	TRBD1	TRBV6-6	TRBJ1-5
TGTGCCAGCAATCCCCCCAGCGGAAAGAAGGCCAATGAGCAGTTCTTC	CASNPPSGKKANEQFF	few	-	TRBV6-6	TRBJ2-1
TGTGCCAGTAGTATCCAGACAGGGGAGGGTGGCTACACCTTC	CASSIQTGEGGYTF	-	TRBD1	TRBV19	TRBJ1-2
TGTGCCAGCAGCATCGACAGGGCTGAGACCCAGTACTTC	CASSIDRAETQYF	-	TRBD1	TRBV5-6	TRBJ2-5
TGCAGCGTTTCCATAGACAGGAACACTGAAGCTTTCTTT	CSVSIDRNTEAFF	-	-	TRBV29-1	TRBJ1-1
TGTGCCTGGAGTGGCCAGGGGAACGAAAAACTGTTTTTT	CAWSGQGNEKLFF	few	-	TRBV30	TRBJ1-4
TGTGCCAGCAGCTTAGTTAGCGGGCTATACCAAGAGACCCAGTACTTC	CASSLVSGLYQETQYF	-	TRBD2	TRBV7-8	TRBJ2-5
TGTGCCAGCAGCTCGGGGGTGGACACTGAAGCTTTCTTT	CASSSGVDTEAFF	-	-	TRBV11-2	TRBJ1-1
TGTGCCAGCAGCAAGGGGACTAGCGGGGGATACGAGCAGTACTTC	CASSKGTSGGYEQYF	-	TRBD2	TRBV9	TRBJ2-7
TGTGCCAGCAGTAAGGGGGTAACAGACAATGAGCAGTTCTTC	CASSKGVTDNEQFF	-	-	TRBV27	TRBJ2-1
TGTGCTAGTGGTTTGCGGGATGAGCAGTTCTTC	CASGLRDEQFF	few	-	TRBV12-5	TRBJ2-1
TGTGCTAGTGGCCACGCCCCGACTAGCGGGACACAGAGCAGCACAGATACGCAGTATTTT	CASGHAPTSGTQSSTDTQYF	-	TRBD2	TRBV12-5	TRBJ2-3
TGTGCCAGCAGCTTAGGGGACAGTGGGGAGCTGTTTTTT	CASSLGDSGELFF	-	TRBD1	TRBV7-9	TRBJ2-2
TGTGCCAGCAGCTTATCCCCCAGGGACGAGCAGTACTTC	CASSLSPRDEQYF	-	-	TRBV11-2	TRBJ2-7
TGTGCCAGCAAAGGGGACACACGGAGGACTAATGAAAAACTGTTTTTT	CASKGDTRRTNEKLFF	few	-	TRBV28	TRBJ1-4
TGTGCCAGCAGTTACTCGGGGACAGGGACCACTGAAGCTTTCTTT	CASSYSGTGTTEAFF	-	TRBD1	TRBV6-5	TRBJ1-1
TGTGCCAGCAGCGCCGGCGACACTTACAATGAGCAGTTCTTC	CASSAGDTYNEQFF	few	-	TRBV5-4	TRBJ2-1
TGCGCCAGCAGCCAAGACCGGACAGGGGGCGGGAAACTGTTTTTT	CASSQDRTGGGKLFF	-	TRBD1	TRBV4-1	TRBJ1-4
TGCGCCAGCAGTTGGGACACGAATGAAAAACTGTTTTTT	CASSWDTNEKLFF	few	-	TRBV5-1	TRBJ1-4
TGTGCCAGTAGTATGAGGTCGGGGGACATTCAGTACTTC	CASSMRSGDIQYF	-	-	TRBV19	TRBJ2-4
TGTGCCAGCAGCTTTGGGACAGGGGGCTACGAGCAGTACTTC	CASSFGTGGYEQYF	-	TRBD1	TRBV7-9	TRBJ2-7
TGTGCCAGCAGCTTAGGAAGCAGGAATAATCAGCCCCAGCATTTT	CASSLGSRNNQPQHF	-	-	TRBV7-2	TRBJ1-5
TGCGCCAGCAGCCCCCTATTCGCGGGAGGGCCTTACAATGAGCAGTTCTTC	CASSPLFAGGPYNEQFF	-	TRBD2	TRBV4-1	TRBJ2-1
TGCGCCAGCAGCTTGGTTCCAGGGGTTTTAGAAAAACTGTTTTTT	CASSLVPGVLEKLFF	-	-	TRBV5-1	TRBJ1-4
TGTGCCAGTAGTTTCCCGGCCCCCCCAGGCTCTGGAAACACCATATATTTT	CASSFPAPPGSGNTIYF	-	-	TRBV19	TRBJ1-3
TGTGCCAGCAGTCAATGGGAGGGAGATACGCAGTATTTT	CASSQWEGDTQYF	-	TRBD2	TRBV6-1	TRBJ2-3
TGTGCCAGCAGCTTGGTGTCAGGGTACGAGCAGTTCTTC	CASSLVSGYEQFF	-	-	TRBV5-6	TRBJ2-1
TGTGCCTGGAAGGGGACTAGCGGGTTCACAGATACGCAGTATTTT	CAWKGTSGFTDTQYF	-	TRBD2	TRBV30	TRBJ2-3
TGTGCCAGCAGCTTAAGGAGGGGGCGTTGGGAGACCCAGTACTTC	CASSLRRGRWETQYF	few	-	TRBV11-2	TRBJ2-5